Listed here is a single T cell receptor beta chain. Its antigen is still unknown. The CDR3 is 16 amino acids. Trimming removed 3 bases from V and 5 bases from J; junction bases left unmatched: 9. Per the germline V gene, CDR1 is LGHNA and CDR2 is YNFKEQ. Produced via immunoSEQ multiplex PCR; TCRdb's table is partial and in-frame only. Of some 200,000 clones listed, 70% are singletons. This specimen belongs to a study of cytotoxic CD8 clonotypes in ibrutinib-treated CLL. For the study at large: Productive templates per sample averaged nearly 260,000; productive rearrangements, some 99,000.

The study, taken as a whole, reports: Public clonotypes, an uncommon group, contracted or remained stable on treatment.

The sample in question was PBMCs, obtained after 12 months of ibrutinib treatment. The J gene is TRBJ2-5, the V gene TRBV4-2, with 10 bases fitting TRBD2. The source of this sequence is a human donor with chronic lymphocytic leukemia. The CDR3 nucleotides are TGTGCCAGCAGCCAGGTAGCGGGAGGACGTAGGGAGACCCAGTACTTC. Translating it yields CASSQVAGGRRETQYF.